One sample yielded the 22 T cell receptor beta chains listed below, sequenced in a study of blood T cell repertoires in COVID-19. TCRdb's copy holds only in-frame clones and misses some; the assay was immunoSEQ multiplex PCR. Here the sample spans roughly 68,000 clones, roughly 72% being singletons. Sequencing input: peripheral blood. The source of these receptors is a man aged 55 to 70 with COVID-19, enrolled during active disease.

This clone was counted at least ten times. This sequence joins TRBV28 and TRBJ2-5; 9 bases line up with TRBD2. Germline loops: CDR1 MDHEN, CDR2 SYDVKM. The junction had 1 base not matched to a gene; V was cut back by 7 bases and J by 1 base. The CDR3 consists of 13 residues. In DNA form, the CDR3 reads TGTGCCAGCAAACTAGCGGGCCAAGAGACCCAGTACTTC. Its translation is CASKLAGQETQYF.

The chain employs TRBV5-1 and TRBJ1-1; 7 bases are shared with TRBD1. CDR3 length: 14 amino acids. Germline V CDR1 and CDR2: SGHRS, YFSETQ. The trim removed 4 bases at V and 4 bases at J, leaving 7 bases unmatched. The DNA for the CDR3 is TGCGCCAGCAGCGGAACAGGGGTCAGCACTGAAGCTTTCTTT. Translating gives CASSGTGVSTEAFF.

This chain uses TRBV2 with TRBJ2-5; possible D gene TRBD2, 5 bases. This CDR3 has 13 residues. The V gene lost 3 bases and the J gene lost 5 bases, with 10 bases spanning the gap. The germline V gene encodes CDR1 SNHLY and CDR2 FYNNEI. The CDR3 DNA follows: TGTGCCAGCAGTGAGAATCGAGGGGAGACCCAGTACTTC. Protein sequence: CASSENRGETQYF.

V is TRBV19 and J is TRBJ2-2; 11 bases line up with TRBD2. The CDR3 contains 15 residues. The junction had 2 bases not matched to a gene; V was cut back by 4 bases and J by 4 bases. Germline CDR1 is LNHDA and CDR2 is SQIVND (reference sequence). CDR3 sequence reads: CASSNSGRVTGELFF. In DNA form, the CDR3 reads TGTGCCAGTAGTAATAGCGGGAGGGTCACCGGGGAGCTGTTTTTT.

The rearrangement uses TRBV19 and TRBJ2-5; 12 positions match TRBD1. Germline V gene data show CDR1 as LNHDA and CDR2 as SQIVND (reference sequence). The CDR3 is 14 residues long. V was pared by 10 bases and J by 5 bases, with 8 bases of the junction left unmatched. CDR3 bases: TGTGCCACCTACTGGGACAGGGGGCAGGAGACCCAGTACTTC. Translation: CATYWDRGQETQYF.

This chain links TRBV3-1 (or the pseudogene TRBV3-2) with TRBJ1-6, with unresolved D. Trimming shortened V by 0 bases and J by 8 bases, and 14 bases separated the two germline ends. Per the germline V gene, CDR1 is LGHDT and CDR2 is YNNKEL (reference sequence). CDR3 length equals 16 residues. CDR3 DNA sequence: TGTGCCAGCAGCCAAGATACAATGCTGGTTTATTCACCCCTCCACTTT. It encodes CASSQDTMLVYSPLHF.

The sample holds many counts of this clone. The rearrangement uses TRBV5-4 and TRBJ1-2, with 8 bases aligning to TRBD1. CDR3 length: 12 amino acids. Trimming cost V 3 bases and J 8 bases; bases outside gene matches: 3. Germline V gene sequence: CDR1 SGHNT, CDR2 YYREEE (reference sequence). The CDR3 DNA is TGTGCCAGCAGCTCACAGGGGGACGGCTACACCTTC. As protein: CASSSQGDGYTF.

The J gene is TRBJ1-2, the V gene TRBV28; D might be TRBD1 (6 bases). Trimming cost V 6 bases and J 5 bases, with 22 bases left between them. Germline V gene lookup returns CDR1 MDHEN and CDR2 SYDVKM. CDR3 size: 16 residues. CDR3 in DNA: TGTGCCAGCAGCCTCTACGGGACAACCCTTGGATATGGCTACACCTTC. It codes for CASSLYGTTLGYGYTF.

In its sample, this clone was seen once. The CDR3 region has the DNA TGTGCCAGCAGACCGCAACAGGGGGATTCACCCCTCCACTTT. Its translation: CASRPQQGDSPLHF. V gene TRBV6-4 combines with J gene TRBJ1-6; 8 nucleotides line up with TRBD1. The CDR3 consists of 14 residues. CDR1 is MRHNA and CDR2 is SNTAGT in the germline V gene. Trimming removed 6 bases from V and 8 bases from J; junction bases left unmatched: 6.

The chain uses TRBV10-2 and TRBJ2-2; perhaps TRBD2 as D (7 bases). The germline V gene has CDR1 WSHSY and CDR2 SAAADI. The CDR3 is 15 amino acids. Trimming removed 10 bases at V and 5 bases at J, with 20 bases between. This chain's CDR3 is CATAGAGVRTGELFF. CDR3 nucleotides: TGCGCCACCGCGGGGGCGGGAGTACGAACCGGGGAGCTGTTTTTT.

This sequence joins TRBV6-6 and TRBJ2-7, with TRBD2 as a possible D gene (6 bases). Germline V lookup: CDR1 MNHNY, CDR2 SVGAGI (reference sequence). Trimming shortened V by 8 bases and J by 3 bases, and 11 bases separated the two germline ends. The CDR3 sequence is 12 residues long. The CDR3 loop is CASGRENYEQYF. The CDR3 coding sequence is TGTGCCAGCGGACGGGAGAACTACGAGCAGTACTTC.

This clone was picked up a small number of times. The genes are TRBV27 and TRBJ2-3; 8 nucleotides match TRBD2. The V and J ends lost 5 bases and 1 base, in that order; junction bases with no gene match: 5. This CDR3 has 15 amino acids. CDR1 and CDR2 (germline): MNHEY, SMNVEV (reference sequence). CDR3 sequence (DNA): TGTGCCAGCAGTCCACTAGCGGCGGGCACAGATACGCAGTATTTT. This encodes CASSPLAAGTDTQYF.

The chain is built from TRBV27 and TRBJ2-7; 8 bases are a match to TRBD1. The CDR3 sequence is 14 residues long. Germline CDR1 is MNHEY and CDR2 is SMNVEV (reference sequence). The J segment lost 4 bases and the V segment lost 4 bases, leaving 6 bases of the junction unmatched. CDR3 sequence reads: CASSSGTGPYEQYF. CDR3 bases: TGTGCCAGCAGTTCCGGGACAGGTCCATACGAGCAGTACTTC.

This chain connects TRBV13 to TRBJ2-7, with D possibly TRBD2 on 5 matching bases. Trimming stripped 2 bases from V and 4 bases from J, with 12 bases between. The CDR3 loop spans 14 amino acids. Germline CDR1 is PRHDT and CDR2 is FYEKMQ (reference sequence). In DNA, the CDR3 is TGTGCCAGCAGCTTACGATTTAGGAGGTACGAGCAGTACTTC. Translating it yields CASSLRFRRYEQYF.

The chain joins TRBV7-9 to TRBJ1-1; 7 nucleotides match TRBD1. Germline V CDR1 and CDR2: SEHNR, FQNEAQ (reference sequence). The CDR3 is 16 residues long. V dropped 1 base and J dropped 3; count of bases not matched to a gene: 8. The CDR3, as DNA: TGTGCCAGCAGCTTAGAGTTCAGGGGGATGGACACTGAAGCTTTCTTT. Its protein product is CASSLEFRGMDTEAFF.

V and J are TRBV6-5 and TRBJ1-6; D is perhaps TRBD1 (6 bases). The V end lost 5 bases, the J end lost 10 bases, and 15 bases lay between the germline ends. This CDR3 comprises 14 residues. Germline V CDR1 and CDR2: MNHEY, SVGAGI. CDR3 region: CASSLRQERSPLHF. The DNA for the CDR3 is TGTGCCAGCAGTCTTCGACAGGAAAGGTCACCCCTCCACTTT.

This clone was seen a single time. The V call is TRBV11-3, the J call TRBJ2-1; perhaps TRBD2 as D (5 bases). Per the germline V gene, CDR1 is SGHNT and CDR2 is YENEEA. This CDR3 has 15 amino acids. V gave up 5 bases and J gave up 0 bases, with 11 bases separating them. The CDR3 coding sequence is TGTGCCAGCAGCGCTGGACTCAACTCCTACAATGAGCAGTTCTTC. It codes for CASSAGLNSYNEQFF.

The CDR3 DNA is TGCGCCAGCAGCTTGCCCTACACGGAGGGTGGCTACACCTTC. Amino acid sequence: CASSLPYTEGGYTF. The chain recombines TRBV5-1 with TRBJ1-2; D ambiguous. This CDR3 spans 14 amino acids. In germline, CDR1 is SGHRS, CDR2 YFSETQ. V was trimmed by 1 base and J by 7 bases, leaving 14 bases between them.

This clone was seen only a few times. The chain links TRBV10-2 to TRBJ1-3; perhaps TRBD1 as D (5 bases). The germline gives CDR1 WSHSY, CDR2 SAAADI. The CDR3 loop spans 12 amino acids. Trimming left V 7 bases short and J 8 bases short, with 12 bases between. The CDR3 is CASMGLPDTIYF. CDR3 nucleotide sequence: TGCGCCAGCATGGGACTGCCGGACACCATATATTTT.

The chain combines TRBV28 with TRBJ1-5; a weak D match, TRBD1 (5 bases). Germline V gene lookup returns CDR1 MDHEN and CDR2 SYDVKM. CDR3 length equals 13 residues. V was shortened by 5 bases and J by 6 bases, with 11 bases between the two germline ends. In nucleotides, the CDR3 is TGTGCCAGCAGTCATCAGGGTAGTCAGCCCCAGCATTTT. Protein product: CASSHQGSQPQHF.

As for this clone: Other DNA sequences in this specimen translate into the identical CDR3. The chain recombines TRBV20-1 with TRBJ1-2, with a tentative D call TRBD1 (5 bases). Germline assignment: CDR1 DFQATT and CDR2 SNEGSKA (reference sequence). Deletions cut 3 bases from V and 6 bases from J, with 8 bases between. The CDR3 loop spans 11 amino acids. CDR3 loop: CSASGGNGYTF. Here the CDR3 DNA reads TGCAGTGCTAGCGGGGGAAATGGCTACACCTTC.

This clone occurred a few times. The J gene is TRBJ1-2, the V gene TRBV25-1; the D is unclear. Trimming left V 5 bases short and J 4 bases short, with 2 bases between. The CDR3 loop spans 10 amino acids. Germline V gene lookup returns CDR1 MGHDK and CDR2 SYGVNS. CDR3 nucleotide sequence: TGTGCCAGCAGTCGCTATGGCTACACCTTC. It codes for CASSRYGYTF.